This TCR beta chain was identified during a study of cytotoxic CD8 clonotypes in ibrutinib-treated CLL. Study information: The study recorded mean values of approximately 260,000 productive templates and 94,082 productive rearrangements per sample. Study-wide results and limits: On treatment, the uncommon public clonotypes contracted or remained stable. Upon ibrutinib response clonality rose, and upon progression it fell back toward baseline.

There are a few counts of this clone. What it binds is not known. Germline-derived CDR1 and CDR2 are SEHNR and FQNEAQ (reference sequence). V dropped 1 base and J dropped 2 bases, with 8 bases sitting between them. This CDR3 has 14 amino acids. Method: immunoSEQ multiplex PCR; TCRdb's copy keeps in-frame clones and lacks some. This sample carries fewer than 300,000 clones, approximately 79% of them seen once, and the ten largest clones take approximately 5.6%. The sequence was obtained from a human donor with chronic lymphocytic leukemia. Sequencing used PBMCs, obtained at disease progression, from a patient treated with ibrutinib. The rearrangement links TRBV7-9 to TRBJ1-2; maybe TRBD1 (5 bases). CDR3 sequence reads: CASSLGGRNYGYTF. CDR3 DNA sequence: TGTGCCAGCAGCTTAGGGGGCAGAAACTATGGCTACACCTTC.